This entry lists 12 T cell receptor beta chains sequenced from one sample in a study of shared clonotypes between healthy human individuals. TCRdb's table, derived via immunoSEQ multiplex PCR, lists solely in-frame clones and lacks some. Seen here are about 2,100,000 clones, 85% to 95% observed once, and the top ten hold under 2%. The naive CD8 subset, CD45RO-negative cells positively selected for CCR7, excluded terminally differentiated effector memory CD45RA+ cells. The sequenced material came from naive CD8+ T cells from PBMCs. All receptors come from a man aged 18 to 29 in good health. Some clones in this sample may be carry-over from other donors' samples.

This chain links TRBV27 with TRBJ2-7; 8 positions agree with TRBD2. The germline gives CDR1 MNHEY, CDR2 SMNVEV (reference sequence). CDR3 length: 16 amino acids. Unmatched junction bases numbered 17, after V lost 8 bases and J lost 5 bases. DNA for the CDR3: TGTGCCAGCCATGGGGAGGTCAGCGGGAGAATTGACGAGCAGTACTTC. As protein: CASHGEVSGRIDEQYF.

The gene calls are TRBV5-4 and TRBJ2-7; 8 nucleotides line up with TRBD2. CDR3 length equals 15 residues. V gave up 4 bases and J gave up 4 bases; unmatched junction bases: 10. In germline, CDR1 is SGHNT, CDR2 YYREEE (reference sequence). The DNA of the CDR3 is TGTGCCAGCAGCCCAATGGGGACTAGTGGTTACGAGCAGTACTTC. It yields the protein CASSPMGTSGYEQYF.

The CDR3 spells CASSLKRESLDTQYF. The CDR3 DNA is TGTGCCAGCAGCCTCAAGCGGGAGTCTTTAGATACGCAGTATTTT. The rearrangement joins TRBV5-4 to TRBJ2-3; 8 nucleotides align to TRBD2. CDR3 length: 15 residues. CDR1 is SGHNT, CDR2 YYREEE, per germline (reference sequence). Unmatched junction bases numbered 9, after V lost 4 bases and J lost 5 bases. The entire variable domain, with the rest obtained from reference TRBV5-4 and TRBJ2-3, is as follows: ETGVTQSPTHLIKTRGQQVTLRCSSQSGHNTVSWYQQALGQGPQFIFQYYREEENGRGNFPPRFSGLQFPNYSSELNVNALELDDSALYLCASSLKRESLDTQYFGPGTRLTVL.

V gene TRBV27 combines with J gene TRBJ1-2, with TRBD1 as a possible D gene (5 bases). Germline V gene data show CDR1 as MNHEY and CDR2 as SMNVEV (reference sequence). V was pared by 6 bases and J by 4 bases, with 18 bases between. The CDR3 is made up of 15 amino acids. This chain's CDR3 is CASSPRTGLGYGYTF. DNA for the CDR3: TGTGCCAGCAGCCCCCGGACGGGACTTGGCTATGGCTACACCTTC.

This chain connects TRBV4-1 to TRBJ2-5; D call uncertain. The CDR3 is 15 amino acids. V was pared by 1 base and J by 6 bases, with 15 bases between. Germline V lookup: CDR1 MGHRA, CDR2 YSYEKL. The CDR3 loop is CASSQVFPWAKTQYF. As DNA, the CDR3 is TGCGCCAGCAGCCAAGTTTTTCCGTGGGCCAAGACCCAGTACTTC.

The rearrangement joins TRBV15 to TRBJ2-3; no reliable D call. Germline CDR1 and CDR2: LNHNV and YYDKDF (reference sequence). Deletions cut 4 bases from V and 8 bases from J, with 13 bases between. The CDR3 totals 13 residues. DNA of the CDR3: TGTGCCACCAGCACGATTGTCCCGGGTACGCAGTATTTT. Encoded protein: CATSTIVPGTQYF.

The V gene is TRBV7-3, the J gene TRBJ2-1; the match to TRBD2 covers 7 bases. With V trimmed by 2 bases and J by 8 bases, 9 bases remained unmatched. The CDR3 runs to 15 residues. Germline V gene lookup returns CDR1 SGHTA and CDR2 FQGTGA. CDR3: CASSLGGGSGDEQFF. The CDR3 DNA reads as TGTGCCAGCAGCTTAGGTGGCGGGAGTGGGGATGAGCAGTTCTTC.

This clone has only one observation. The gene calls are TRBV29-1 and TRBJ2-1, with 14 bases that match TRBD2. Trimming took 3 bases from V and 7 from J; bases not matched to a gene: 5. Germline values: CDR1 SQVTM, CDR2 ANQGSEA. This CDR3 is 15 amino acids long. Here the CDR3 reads CSVDGTSGSWNEQFF. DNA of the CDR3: TGCAGCGTTGACGGGACTAGCGGGAGTTGGAATGAGCAGTTCTTC.

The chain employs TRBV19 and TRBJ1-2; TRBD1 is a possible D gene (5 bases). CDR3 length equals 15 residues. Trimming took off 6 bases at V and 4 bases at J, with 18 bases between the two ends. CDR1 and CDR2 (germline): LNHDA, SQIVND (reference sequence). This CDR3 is CASSRLGGRTYGYTF. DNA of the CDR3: TGTGCCAGTAGCCGTCTCGGGGGTCGGACCTATGGCTACACCTTC.

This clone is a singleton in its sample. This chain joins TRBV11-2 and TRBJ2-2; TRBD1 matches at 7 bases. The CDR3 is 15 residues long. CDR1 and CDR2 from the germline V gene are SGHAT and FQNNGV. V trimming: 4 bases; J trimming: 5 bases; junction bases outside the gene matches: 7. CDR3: CASSSSDRTTGELFF. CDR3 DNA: TGTGCCAGCAGCTCGTCGGACAGGACTACCGGGGAGCTGTTTTTT.

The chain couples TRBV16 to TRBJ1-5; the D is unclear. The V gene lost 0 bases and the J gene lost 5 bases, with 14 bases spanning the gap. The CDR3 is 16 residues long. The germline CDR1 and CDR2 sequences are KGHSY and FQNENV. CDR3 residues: CASSQSYSNGYQPQHF. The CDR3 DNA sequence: TGTGCCAGCAGCCAATCTTACTCAAACGGTTATCAGCCCCAGCATTTT.

The CDR3 region is CASSMWSGGNQPQHF. CDR3 coding DNA: TGTGCCAGTAGTATGTGGTCGGGGGGCAATCAGCCCCAGCATTTT. J is TRBJ1-5 and V is TRBV19, with a weak D call TRBD1 (5 bases). This CDR3 comprises 15 residues. With 3 bases removed from V and 2 bases from J, the gap between germline ends came to 11 bases. Looked up from germline, CDR1 is LNHDA and CDR2 is SQIVND (reference sequence).